These 6 T cell receptor beta chains came from one sample sequenced in a study of human T cells and chemical hapten exposure. In TCRdb, the RACE reads were re-called with MiXCR into one record per CDR3 protein. The sample carries around 74,000 distinct CDR3 sequences, around 30% recorded once. Documented time point: patch test 1, 2 weeks after DPC sensitization. Treatment meaning: therapeutic diphenylcyclopropenone sensitization with weekly scalp DPC. The sample consisted of whole blood, taken in connection with sensitization to the hapten diphenylcyclopropenone (DPC). These receptors were taken from a middle-aged man with alopecia areata. Some clones in this sample may be carry-over from other donors' samples.

The chain carries TRBV11-2 and TRBJ2-2; D is possibly TRBD1 or TRBD2 (5 bases each). Trimming removed 1 base from V and 7 bases from J, with 10 bases in between. Germline V gene lookup returns CDR1 SGHAT and CDR2 FQNNGV. This CDR3 contains 14 residues. The CDR3 DNA reads TGTGCCAGCAGCTTAGTGTTGGGGGTCGGGGAGCTGTTTTTT. Translated, it gives CASSLVLGVGELFF.

V usage is TRBV7-9 and J usage is TRBJ2-3; 9 bases match TRBD2. Germline CDR1 reads SEHNR; CDR2 reads FQNEAQ (reference sequence). J was trimmed by 3 bases and V by 4 bases; bases with no gene match: 2. This CDR3 contains 14 residues. The DNA of the CDR3 is TGTGCCAGCAGCTCGACTAGCGGAACAGATACGCAGTATTTT. Encoded protein: CASSSTSGTDTQYF.

J is TRBJ2-7 and V is TRBV7-2, with TRBD2 identical over 13 bases. Germline V gene data show CDR1 as SGHTA and CDR2 as FQGNSA. With 5 bases clipped from V and 4 bases from J, the junction kept 8 bases outside the gene matches. The CDR3 is 16 amino acids. The CDR3 DNA is TGTGCCAGCAGCCAGGGACTAGCGGGAAGAGCGTACGAGCAGTACTTC. Its protein product is CASSQGLAGRAYEQYF.

The V gene is TRBV20-1, the J gene TRBJ2-1, with 7 bases identical to TRBD2. This CDR3 region has 14 residues. With V trimmed by 6 bases and J by 5 bases, 10 bases remained unmatched. Germline lookup yields CDR1 DFQATT and CDR2 SNEGSKA (reference sequence). The CDR3 coding sequence is TGCAGTGCCATTCGGCGGGAGCCCCACAATGAGCAGTTCTTC. Encoded protein: CSAIRREPHNEQFF.

This rearrangement joins TRBV7-2 to TRBJ2-7, with D uncertain. Germline CDR1 reads SGHTA; CDR2 reads FQGNSA. The CDR3 loop spans 14 amino acids. Trimming stripped 1 base from V and 2 bases from J, with 9 bases between. The CDR3, as DNA: TGTGCCAGCAGCTTAGGACTCGCCACCTACGAGCAGTACTTC. This encodes CASSLGLATYEQYF. Full variable domain (outside the CDR3, taken from reference TRBV7-2 and TRBJ2-7): GAGVSQSPSNKVTEKGKDVELRCDPISGHTALYWYRQSLGQGLEFLIYFQGNSAPDKSGLPSDRFSAERTGGSVSTLTIQRTQQEDSAVYLCASSLGLATYEQYFGPGTRLTVT.

In its sample, this clonotype was seen a few times. The chain employs TRBV7-8 and TRBJ2-7; 7 bases are shared with TRBD1. From germline, CDR1 is SGHVS and CDR2 FQNEAQ. The V segment lost 4 bases and the J segment 12 bases; nucleotides outside the gene matches: 9. The CDR3 contains 12 residues. CDR3 loop: CASSSTGTDRYF. CDR3 nucleotides: TGTGCCAGCAGCTCTACCGGGACAGACCGGTACTTC.